This TCR beta chain was captured in a study of cytomegalovirus exposure and HLA in healthy donors (dated by TCRdb to about 2017). In the study overall: In an earlier analysis of 587 of the donors, under 300 Gb of sequence data and just under 120 million unique TCR beta sequences from about 179 million T cells were reported. A later analysis re-examined previously published TCR beta repertoires from 600 to 700 donors and added high-resolution HLA genotyping to investigate patterns of TCR occurrence. All discovery cohort repertoires had been generated on a single sequencing platform. A separate validation cohort of 100 to 150 different subjects was used in addition to the 666-subject first cohort. Of the roughly 390 genotyped donors, approximately 82% fell in the genetic ancestry cluster associated with self-reported Caucasian donors. Donor age, sex, ethnicity and CMV serostatus were compiled together with the repertoire data. The T cell repertoires of about 700 subjects were profiled by immunosequencing and related to cytomegalovirus serostatus. An earlier analysis of 500 to 750 of the donors applied high-throughput TCR beta sequencing to assess whether each TCR beta V gene segment acted as functional or pseudogenic. Among about 400 genotyped donors of the cohort, an average of around 250,000 unique TCR beta nucleotide sequences was sequenced per donor, of which about 19% were non-productive. High-throughput TCR immunosequencing, statistical association of individual TCRs with disease status, and machine learning were combined to predict cytomegalovirus infection status. An early release that covered fewer than 750 HLA-typed donors contained approximately 300 gigabases of sequencing data and 75 million to 100 million unique TCR sequences. Rather than drawing on any new phenotypic data, the later analysis identified candidate immune exposures from TCR beta sequences and the way those sequences occurred across donors. About five DR-DQ haplotypes were handled as single units for association and clustering because linkage in the cohort was strong. HLA typing covered class I and class II loci at four-digit resolution. The study was designed to test whether signatures of past pathogen exposure could be identified by cataloging public T cell receptors. Typing coverage differed by locus: A, B, C, DRB1 and DQB1 were typed in about 629-640 donors, DQA1 in 522, DPA1 in approximately 610, and DPB1 in approximately 450. In a later genetic analysis, genome-wide SNP genotypes for about 55% of the roughly 670 donors were used, and that subset was treated as a discovery cohort.

The cohort consisted of 600 to 700 healthy bone marrow donors. At the time of sampling, all cohort members were nominally healthy, though unrecorded immune exposures were likely present. The donor tested CMV seropositive, placing the donor among the 250 to 350 seropositive members of the cohort. Each donor provided a peripheral blood sample, and peripheral blood mononuclear cells were used for TCR beta sequencing. Genomic DNA was extracted from the blood cell samples with the Qiagen DNeasy Blood Extraction Kit. General study outcomes and caveats: The study gave a list of about 160 TCR beta chains associated with cytomegalovirus. Because HLA typing was missing for some donors at each locus, association tests included only the typed subset. Some IMGT-functional V segments, including TRBV6-2 and TRBV6-3, could not be distinguished by the 87-base-pair reads and were therefore excluded. This cohort had only TCR beta chains sequenced, and the lack of alpha or paired-chain data limited which features could be detected. A later genetic analysis associated a missense DCLRE1C variant with V-gene and J-gene trimming of TCR beta chains, and an independent cohort replicated the association. Because counts were too low, roughly 18 rarely observed V segments, including chromosome 9 orphons, were left out of the earlier analysis of a few hundred of the donors. In both the original and validation cohorts, the classifier was reported to diagnose cytomegalovirus status with high specificity and sensitivity. According to a later analysis, parvovirus B19, influenza, CMV and Epstein-Barr virus appeared linked to several top co-occurrence clusters. Roughly uniform sequencing depth across donors was assumed in presence/absence analyses, although this assumption may not hold. An earlier analysis of 587 of the donors showed that most TCR beta V segments appeared in productive rearrangements either about 87% or about 30% of the time, which broadly matched IMGT annotations. In a later analysis, around 15,000 TCR beta sequences were associated with specific HLA alleles at a false discovery rate of 0.05. A further reported finding was that TCR beta sequences accurately predicted the HLA-A and HLA-B alleles for most subjects in the first cohort. A group of highly shared sequence variants was considered likely to be a technical artifact of the sequencing pipeline. According to a later analysis, TCR association rates differed among HLA loci, with DRB1 alleles showing the most associated TCRs and HLA-C alleles showing the fewest. In a later genetic analysis, fewer N-insertions in productive TCRs were reported among donors in an Asian-associated ancestry cluster than the approximately 670-donor mean. Assigning TCR associations to individual alleles was difficult when HLA alleles, especially DR and DQ, strongly co-occurred. Three of the identified cytomegalovirus-associated TCR beta chains were confirmed in vitro to be specific for cytomegalovirus antigens. Most TCR sequences were seen in very few donors, while some public TCRs were found in many individuals. The authors suggested that the approach could potentially be extended to other disease states and immunological phenotypes. For the cohort, immune exposure information was limited to CMV serostatus. In a later analysis, most CMV-associated TCR beta chains were found to appear HLA-restricted, with HLA associations seemingly driven largely by CMV exposure. In a later analysis, HLA-associated TCR beta chains were found to be more clonally expanded and to have lower generation probabilities than equally common non-associated chains. Linkage disequilibrium might explain the correlated functional status among segregating V segments, but an unknown experimental factor could not be excluded.

Libraries were prepared through the immunoSEQ multiplex PCR assay. For the multiplex PCR, a mixture combining 60 forward primers for TCR Vbeta segments and 13 reverse primers for TCR Jbeta segments was used. Amplification of the CDR3 region of rearranged TCR beta genes was performed with a multiplex PCR assay on genomic DNA. On the Illumina HiSeq System, the amplified TCR beta libraries were sequenced as 87-base-pair reads. In the paper's pipeline: Across the 640 or so repertoires, a later analysis counted roughly 77 million unique TCR beta chains, roughly 11 million of which were shared by at least two donors. Raw reads were error-corrected and collapsed into unique sequences with a nearest-neighbor algorithm that merged closely related sequences to remove PCR and sequencing errors. To assign V, D and J gene segments, CDR3 sequences were aligned to IMGT reference sequences. For a sequence to be retained, at least a six-nucleotide match to both a V gene segment and a J gene segment was required. A rearrangement was called productive if the CDR3 had no stop codons and remained in frame with V and J, and every other rearrangement was called non-productive. CDR3 was defined by IMGT convention, running from the second conserved V-encoded cysteine to the conserved J-encoded phenylalanine. Sequences without an unambiguous match to a single V gene segment were excluded from the earlier analysis of almost 600 of the donors. In an earlier analysis of approximately 500 of the donors, a V segment was called functional when productive rearrangements were above 56.7%, and segregating when the standard deviation between donors exceeded 5%. A statistical classification framework was built to diagnose cytomegalovirus status from the catalog of TCR beta chain sequences. V and J gene assignment, in a later analysis, came from comparing TCR nucleotide sequences with IMGT/GENE-DB human TR gene sequences. In a later analysis, CDR3 sequences and most-parsimonious VDJ recombination scenarios were assigned using the TCRdist pipeline. In a later analysis, each TCR beta chain was defined by its CDR3 amino acid sequence together with its V-gene family, and reads without a unique V-gene family were excluded. A later analysis removed several hundred highly shared, low-generation-probability nucleotide sequences to deal with suspected cross-contamination and a sequencing artifact. A later analysis calculated a clonal expansion index for each public chain from normalized within-repertoire ranks of inferred template counts. In a later analysis, generation probabilities were computed with a VDJ recombination model fitted to out-of-frame rearrangements, and the resulting probabilities were checked against IGoR. In a later analysis, hypergeometric tests were used to score TCR-TCR, TCR-HLA and TCR-CMV co-occurrence, with a repertoire-size bias correction applied to TCR pairs. False discovery rates were estimated in a later analysis by permuting HLA or CMV assignments 20 times. In a later analysis, co-occurring TCRs were grouped with DBSCAN, and TCRdist sequence similarity was added when clustering was performed within HLA-allele-positive subsets. Repertoires with fewer than 30,000 or more than 120,000 public chains, plus five repertoires with anomalous nucleotide sharing, were excluded from co-occurrence clustering. TCRdb took over this immuneACCESS table, retaining in-frame rearrangements with V and J assigned. Such tables are incomplete; in checked studies, under half of the missing clones stem from an unresolved V gene, and the remainder is unexplained. The V and J calls and the clone size are those of that table, but D and trimming were determined from the DNA. The sample includes 140,000 to 150,000 clones, with approximately 78% observed a single time. The ten largest clones capture roughly 2.4% of the sample.

Including cysteine and phenylalanine, the CDR3 has 14 amino acids. The retained sequence is limited to the CDR3, 42 bases, with the frame set at the first base. For CDR1 and CDR2, the germline V gene lists KGHSH and LQKENI. Relative to germline, V is missing 6 bases and J is missing 7 bases, with 9 bases of the junction outside any gene match. About this clone itself: This clone's antigen is unknown. There are no base qualities to consult, and no much larger clone falls within one base.

The sequence was obtained from a woman aged 18-35 years in good health and CMV-seropositive. The chain uses TRBV18 and TRBJ1-1; 9 central bases correspond to TRBD1. Material for sequencing was PBMCs. CDR3 sequence: CASSATGGVGEAFF. The DNA reads as follows: TGTGCCAGCTCCGCCACAGGGGGCGTCGGTGAAGCTTTCTTT.